This is a list of T cell receptor beta chains from one sample in a study of blood T cell repertoires in COVID-19. Method: immunoSEQ multiplex PCR; TCRdb's copy keeps in-frame clones and lacks some. Here the sample spans some 490,000 clones, about nine tenths being singletons. The sequenced material came from PBMCs or T cells enriched from blood (not recorded which). The receptors derive from a woman aged 60-75 years who had recovered from COVID-19. The CDR3 runs from the conserved cysteine through the conserved F or W. The order of the fields is clone size, V gene, J gene, D gene, CDR3 DNA, CDR3 protein. A D gene is named only where the DNA matches it firmly. Clone size is shown for a subset of rows, as once, few, many or a class of expanded clone.

abundance: .
v_gene: TRBV11-2
j_gene: TRBJ1-1
d_gene: TRBD1
CDR3nt: TGTGCCAGCAGCGCCCTTACAGGGGTTGGCACTGAAGCTTTCTTT
CDR3aa: CASSALTGVGTEAFF

abundance: few
v_gene: TRBV7-6
j_gene: TRBJ2-7
d_gene: TRBD2
CDR3nt: TGTGCCAGCAGCTCCACTAGCGGGGCCACCTACGAGCAGTACTTC
CDR3aa: CASSSTSGATYEQYF

abundance: .
v_gene: TRBV18
j_gene: TRBJ2-3
d_gene: .
CDR3nt: TGTGCCAGCTCACTCGGAGGGGAAGATACGCAGTATTTT
CDR3aa: CASSLGGEDTQYF

abundance: .
v_gene: TRBV7-9
j_gene: TRBJ2-7
d_gene: .
CDR3nt: TGTGCCAGCAGCTTAGGCACCACAGTCTACGAGCAGTACTTC
CDR3aa: CASSLGTTVYEQYF

abundance: .
v_gene: TRBV10-3
j_gene: TRBJ2-3
d_gene: .
CDR3nt: TGTGCCATCAGTCCCTCCTCACATGAGCAGTATTTT
CDR3aa: CAISPSSHEQYF

abundance: .
v_gene: TRBV12-3/TRBV12-4
j_gene: TRBJ1-2
d_gene: TRBD1
CDR3nt: TGTGCCAGCAGTCGAGGACAGGGTTGGGGCTACACCTTC
CDR3aa: CASSRGQGWGYTF

abundance: .
v_gene: TRBV28
j_gene: TRBJ1-1
d_gene: .
CDR3nt: TGTGCCAGCATCGGTAGGATCGGGACAGAAGCTTTCTTT
CDR3aa: CASIGRIGTEAFF

abundance: .
v_gene: TRBV13
j_gene: TRBJ1-2
d_gene: TRBD1
CDR3nt: TGTGCCAGCAGCTTAGTAGGGGGACAGGAAAGGAAGGGCTACACCTTC
CDR3aa: CASSLVGGQERKGYTF

abundance: .
v_gene: TRBV5-4
j_gene: TRBJ2-6
d_gene: TRBD1
CDR3nt: TGTGCCAGCAGCTTGCGGGACAGGAGCTCTGGGGCCAACGTCCTGACTTTC
CDR3aa: CASSLRDRSSGANVLTF

abundance: few
v_gene: TRBV7-9
j_gene: TRBJ2-7
d_gene: .
CDR3nt: TGTGCCAGCAGCTTAGGGGCAGGGATAGTGTCCTACGAGCAGTACTTC
CDR3aa: CASSLGAGIVSYEQYF

abundance: once
v_gene: TRBV6-5
j_gene: TRBJ1-4
d_gene: .
CDR3nt: TGTGCCAGCAGTTCGGGGGGGTTCCCAACTAATGAAAAACTGTTTTTT
CDR3aa: CASSSGGFPTNEKLFF

abundance: once
v_gene: TRBV6-2/TRBV6-3
j_gene: TRBJ1-3
d_gene: TRBD1
CDR3nt: TGTGCCAGCAGCCGACAGGGGACGTCTGGAAACACCATATATTTT
CDR3aa: CASSRQGTSGNTIYF

abundance: .
v_gene: TRBV24-1
j_gene: TRBJ1-2
d_gene: TRBD1
CDR3nt: TGTGCCACCAGTGATTCGCGGGACAGGTACCTCTATGGCTACACCTTC
CDR3aa: CATSDSRDRYLYGYTF

abundance: .
v_gene: TRBV3-1/TRBV3-2
j_gene: TRBJ1-1
d_gene: TRBD1
CDR3nt: TGTGCCAGCAGCCTGACAGGGATGGGGGAAGCTTTCTTT
CDR3aa: CASSLTGMGEAFF

abundance: .
v_gene: TRBV28
j_gene: TRBJ1-2
d_gene: TRBD1
CDR3nt: TGTGCCAGCAGTTACAACTTCCGGGACAGGGCTCGGTATGGCTACACCTTC
CDR3aa: CASSYNFRDRARYGYTF

abundance: .
v_gene: TRBV30
j_gene: TRBJ1-2
d_gene: TRBD1
CDR3nt: TGTGCCTGGAGTGGACAGGGGGTCGTTGGCTACACCTTC
CDR3aa: CAWSGQGVVGYTF

abundance: .
v_gene: TRBV6-5
j_gene: TRBJ2-2
d_gene: .
CDR3nt: TGTGCCTCAGCCCGGGACACTCTTAACACCGGGGAGCTGTTTTTT
CDR3aa: CASARDTLNTGELFF

abundance: .
v_gene: TRBV27
j_gene: TRBJ1-2
d_gene: TRBD1
CDR3nt: TGTGCCAGCAGTCGTACAGGGGGCGGAATCTATGGCTACACCTTC
CDR3aa: CASSRTGGGIYGYTF

abundance: .
v_gene: TRBV6-5
j_gene: TRBJ2-7
d_gene: .
CDR3nt: TGTGCCAGCAGCCAAGACAGGACTTCCTACGAGCAGTACTTC
CDR3aa: CASSQDRTSYEQYF

abundance: .
v_gene: TRBV4-1
j_gene: TRBJ1-2
d_gene: TRBD1
CDR3nt: TGCGCCAGCAGCCAAGACCAGGGGGTAAACTATGGCTACACCTTC
CDR3aa: CASSQDQGVNYGYTF

abundance: .
v_gene: TRBV9
j_gene: TRBJ2-5
d_gene: TRBD2
CDR3nt: TGTGCCAGCAGCGCAGCGGGGGGGAATGGAGAGACCCAGTACTTC
CDR3aa: CASSAAGGNGETQYF

abundance: once
v_gene: TRBV18
j_gene: TRBJ2-3
d_gene: .
CDR3nt: TGTGCCAGCTCGCTACCTCGGCGAGACAGTTACACAGATACGCAGTATTTT
CDR3aa: CASSLPRRDSYTDTQYF

abundance: .
v_gene: TRBV6-5
j_gene: TRBJ2-2
d_gene: TRBD2
CDR3nt: TGTGCCAGCGGGCGGGGGGCCAACACCGGGGAGCTGTTTTTT
CDR3aa: CASGRGANTGELFF

abundance: .
v_gene: TRBV7-8
j_gene: TRBJ2-1
d_gene: .
CDR3nt: TGTGCCAGCAGCTTAGCCGGGATAAATGAGCAGTTCTTC
CDR3aa: CASSLAGINEQFF

abundance: once
v_gene: TRBV5-1
j_gene: TRBJ2-5
d_gene: TRBD2
CDR3nt: TGCGCCAGCAGCTCGACTAGCGGGGGAACCCCAGGGTCCCAGTACTTC
CDR3aa: CASSSTSGGTPGSQYF

abundance: many
v_gene: TRBV5-1
j_gene: TRBJ2-7
d_gene: .
CDR3nt: TGCGCCAGCAGCTTTGGAAGCGGCCGCTACGAGCAGTACTTC
CDR3aa: CASSFGSGRYEQYF

abundance: once
v_gene: TRBV18
j_gene: TRBJ1-4
d_gene: .
CDR3nt: TGTGCCAGCTCACCATTCGCAGGTTTGAGTGCAACTAATGAAAAACTGTTTTTT
CDR3aa: CASSPFAGLSATNEKLFF

abundance: .
v_gene: TRBV5-1
j_gene: TRBJ1-3
d_gene: TRBD1
CDR3nt: TGCGCCAGCAGCTTTGGACAGGGACGGGGAAACACCATATATTTT
CDR3aa: CASSFGQGRGNTIYF

abundance: .
v_gene: TRBV5-5
j_gene: TRBJ2-1
d_gene: .
CDR3nt: TGTGCCAGCAACAGGTTGTGGGGGGATATTGAGCAGTTCTTC
CDR3aa: CASNRLWGDIEQFF

abundance: once
v_gene: TRBV2
j_gene: TRBJ2-3
d_gene: TRBD2
CDR3nt: TGTGCCAGCGCCACTAGCGGGGGCACAGATACGCAGTATTTT
CDR3aa: CASATSGGTDTQYF

abundance: .
v_gene: TRBV7-2
j_gene: TRBJ1-2
d_gene: TRBD1
CDR3nt: TGTGCCAGCAGTCAAACAGGGGCCTTCTATGGCTACACCTTC
CDR3aa: CASSQTGAFYGYTF

abundance: .
v_gene: TRBV2
j_gene: TRBJ1-1
d_gene: TRBD1
CDR3nt: TGTGCCAGCAGGAAGGGGGCGCGGTGGGACACTGAAGCTTTCTTT
CDR3aa: CASRKGARWDTEAFF

abundance: once
v_gene: TRBV30
j_gene: TRBJ1-5
d_gene: .
CDR3nt: TGTGCCTGGAGACGGTCAGGGTTCAATCAGCCCCAGCATTTT
CDR3aa: CAWRRSGFNQPQHF

abundance: .
v_gene: TRBV5-1
j_gene: TRBJ1-3
d_gene: .
CDR3nt: TGCGCCAGCAGCCTGGAAGGGGTAGGGGGAAACACCATATATTTT
CDR3aa: CASSLEGVGGNTIYF

abundance: .
v_gene: TRBV4-1
j_gene: TRBJ1-4
d_gene: .
CDR3nt: TGCGCCAGCAGCCAAGAAGGCGGGGAATCTTGGCAAAAACTGTTTTTT
CDR3aa: CASSQEGGESWQKLFF

abundance: .
v_gene: TRBV5-1
j_gene: TRBJ2-1
d_gene: .
CDR3nt: TGCGCCAGCAGCACCGGGACAACTTACAATGAGCAGTTCTTC
CDR3aa: CASSTGTTYNEQFF

abundance: .
v_gene: TRBV7-2
j_gene: TRBJ1-3
d_gene: .
CDR3nt: TGTGCCAGCAGCTTAACCGGCGGCGGAAACACCATATATTTT
CDR3aa: CASSLTGGGNTIYF

abundance: .
v_gene: TRBV4-1
j_gene: TRBJ1-2
d_gene: .
CDR3nt: TGCGCCAGCAGCCAAACAGGCTCGGGCTATGGCTACACCTTC
CDR3aa: CASSQTGSGYGYTF

abundance: .
v_gene: TRBV18
j_gene: TRBJ1-5
d_gene: .
CDR3nt: TGTGCCAGCTCCCCAGAGAACAGGGACCAGCCCCAGCATTTT
CDR3aa: CASSPENRDQPQHF

abundance: few
v_gene: TRBV2
j_gene: TRBJ2-2
d_gene: .
CDR3nt: TGTGCCAGCAGGGAAAGGGGGCGGGAGGAGCTGTTTTTT
CDR3aa: CASRERGREELFF

abundance: .
v_gene: TRBV6-5
j_gene: TRBJ1-3
d_gene: .
CDR3nt: TGTGCCAGCAGTTACTCAGCCGGGTCTGGAAACACCATATATTTT
CDR3aa: CASSYSAGSGNTIYF

abundance: once
v_gene: TRBV7-8
j_gene: TRBJ1-2
d_gene: TRBD1
CDR3nt: TGTGCCATAGCCGTATCCAGGGGACAGGGGGACTATGGCTACACCTTC
CDR3aa: CAIAVSRGQGDYGYTF

abundance: .
v_gene: TRBV6-5
j_gene: TRBJ2-2
d_gene: TRBD2
CDR3nt: TGTGCCAGCAGTTACTCGCCGGGGGGAGATGGCGGGGAGCTGTTTTTT
CDR3aa: CASSYSPGGDGGELFF

abundance: once
v_gene: TRBV5-5
j_gene: TRBJ1-3
d_gene: .
CDR3nt: TGTGCCAGCAGCCCAACAGGGTCTGGAAACACCATATATTTT
CDR3aa: CASSPTGSGNTIYF

abundance: .
v_gene: TRBV10-1
j_gene: TRBJ2-3
d_gene: TRBD2
CDR3nt: TGCGCCAGCAGCCCCGGACTAGCGGGGGGCTCTAAGATTTTAGATACGCAGTATTTT
CDR3aa: CASSPGLAGGSKILDTQYF

abundance: .
v_gene: TRBV5-1
j_gene: TRBJ1-4
d_gene: .
CDR3nt: TGCGCCAGCAGCTTCTTAGGGGGAGAGTCGACTAATGAAAAACTGTTTTTT
CDR3aa: CASSFLGGESTNEKLFF

abundance: .
v_gene: TRBV30
j_gene: TRBJ1-2
d_gene: TRBD1
CDR3nt: TGTGCCTGGATTTCGGGACAGGGAAGCTATGGCTACACCTTC
CDR3aa: CAWISGQGSYGYTF

abundance: .
v_gene: TRBV10-1
j_gene: TRBJ2-2
d_gene: TRBD1
CDR3nt: TGCGCCACCGGGACAGGGCCCTCCGGGGAGCTGTTTTTT
CDR3aa: CATGTGPSGELFF

abundance: .
v_gene: TRBV9
j_gene: TRBJ2-1
d_gene: TRBD2
CDR3nt: TGTGCCAGCAGCGTGCCGGGACTAGCGGGGGCCTCCCCGATAAATGAGCAGTTCTTC
CDR3aa: CASSVPGLAGASPINEQFF

abundance: .
v_gene: TRBV2
j_gene: TRBJ1-6
d_gene: .
CDR3nt: TGTGCCAGCAGTGAGGTGACAGTAAATTCACCCCTCCACTTT
CDR3aa: CASSEVTVNSPLHF